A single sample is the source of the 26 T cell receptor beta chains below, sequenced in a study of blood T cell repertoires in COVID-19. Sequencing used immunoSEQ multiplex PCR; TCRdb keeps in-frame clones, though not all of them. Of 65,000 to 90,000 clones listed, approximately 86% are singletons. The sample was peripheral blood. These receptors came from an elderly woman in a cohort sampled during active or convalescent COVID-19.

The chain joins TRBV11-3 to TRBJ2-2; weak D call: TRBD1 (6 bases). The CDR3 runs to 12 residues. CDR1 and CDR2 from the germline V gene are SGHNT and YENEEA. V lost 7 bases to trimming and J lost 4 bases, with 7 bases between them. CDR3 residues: CASMGATGELFF. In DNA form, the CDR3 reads TGTGCCAGCATGGGGGCCACCGGGGAGCTGTTTTTT. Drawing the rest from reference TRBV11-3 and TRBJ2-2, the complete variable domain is EAGVVQSPRYKIIEKKQPVAFWCNPISGHNTLYWYLQNLGQGPELLIRYENEEAVDDSQLPKDRFSAERLKGVDSTLKIQPAELGDSAVYLCASMGATGELFFGEGSRLTVL.

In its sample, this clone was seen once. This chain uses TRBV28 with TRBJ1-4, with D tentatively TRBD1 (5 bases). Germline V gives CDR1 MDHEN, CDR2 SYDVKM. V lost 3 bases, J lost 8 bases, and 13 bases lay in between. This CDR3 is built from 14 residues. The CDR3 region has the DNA TGTGCCAGCAGTTTGACCAGGGTGGGGGAAAAACTGTTTTTT. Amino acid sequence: CASSLTRVGEKLFF.

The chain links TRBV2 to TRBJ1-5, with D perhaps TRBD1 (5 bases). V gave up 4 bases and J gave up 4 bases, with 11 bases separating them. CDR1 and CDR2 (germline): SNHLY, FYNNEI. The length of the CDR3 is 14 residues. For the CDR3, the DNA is TGTGCCAGCAGTGTAAGGCAGGGAAATCAGCCCCAGCATTTT. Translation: CASSVRQGNQPQHF.

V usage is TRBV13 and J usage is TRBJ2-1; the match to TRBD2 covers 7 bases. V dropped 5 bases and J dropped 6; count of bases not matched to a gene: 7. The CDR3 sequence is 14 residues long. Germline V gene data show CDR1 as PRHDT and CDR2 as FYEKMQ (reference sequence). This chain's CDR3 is CASSPKTSFNEQFF. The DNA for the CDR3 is TGTGCCAGCAGCCCAAAGACTAGCTTCAATGAGCAGTTCTTC.

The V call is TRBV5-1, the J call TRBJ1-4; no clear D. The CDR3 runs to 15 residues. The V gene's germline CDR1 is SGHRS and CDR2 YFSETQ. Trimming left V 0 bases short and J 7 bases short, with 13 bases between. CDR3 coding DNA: TGCGCCAGCAGCTTGGCGGCGGGGTTGGTTGAAAAACTGTTTTTT. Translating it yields CASSLAAGLVEKLFF. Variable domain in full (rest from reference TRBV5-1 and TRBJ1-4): KAGVTQTPRYLIKTRGQQVTLSCSPISGHRSVSWYQQTPGQGLQFLFEYFSETQRNKGNFPGRFSGRQFSNSRSEMNVSTLELGDSALYLCASSLAAGLVEKLFFGSGTQLSVL.

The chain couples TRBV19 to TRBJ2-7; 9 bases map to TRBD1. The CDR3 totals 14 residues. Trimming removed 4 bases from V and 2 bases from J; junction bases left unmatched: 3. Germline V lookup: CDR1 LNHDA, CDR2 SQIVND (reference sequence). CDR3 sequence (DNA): TGTGCCAGTAGTACCCACAGGGGGCCCTACGAGCAGTACTTC. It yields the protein CASSTHRGPYEQYF.

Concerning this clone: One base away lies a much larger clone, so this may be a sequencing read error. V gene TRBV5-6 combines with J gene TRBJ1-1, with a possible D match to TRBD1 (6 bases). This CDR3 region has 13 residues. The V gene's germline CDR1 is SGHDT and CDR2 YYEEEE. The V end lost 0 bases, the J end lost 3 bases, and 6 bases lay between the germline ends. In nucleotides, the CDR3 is TGTGCCAGCAGCTTGGACAGGGACACTGAAGCTTTCTTT. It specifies CASSLDRDTEAFF.

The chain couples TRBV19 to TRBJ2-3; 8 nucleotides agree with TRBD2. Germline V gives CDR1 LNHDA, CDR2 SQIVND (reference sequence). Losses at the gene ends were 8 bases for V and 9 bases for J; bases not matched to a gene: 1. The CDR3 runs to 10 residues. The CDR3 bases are TGTGCCAGTCGGGGGGGGACGCAGTATTTT. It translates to CASRGGTQYF.

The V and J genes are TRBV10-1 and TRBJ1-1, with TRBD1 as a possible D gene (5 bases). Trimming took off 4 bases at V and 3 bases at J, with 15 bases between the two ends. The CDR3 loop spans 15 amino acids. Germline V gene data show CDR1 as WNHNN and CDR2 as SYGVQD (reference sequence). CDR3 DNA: TGCGCCAGCAGTGCCCGGGGGAAGGCGGACACTGAAGCTTTCTTT. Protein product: CASSARGKADTEAFF.

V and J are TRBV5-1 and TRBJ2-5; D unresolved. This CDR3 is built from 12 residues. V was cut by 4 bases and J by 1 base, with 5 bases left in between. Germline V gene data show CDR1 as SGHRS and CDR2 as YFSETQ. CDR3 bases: TGCGCCAGCAGCCGAGGCCAAGAGACCCAGTACTTC. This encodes CASSRGQETQYF.

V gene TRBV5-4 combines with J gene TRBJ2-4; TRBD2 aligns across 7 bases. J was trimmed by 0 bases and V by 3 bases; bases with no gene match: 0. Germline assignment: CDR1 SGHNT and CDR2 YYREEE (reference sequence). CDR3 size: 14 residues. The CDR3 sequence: CASSSSGAKNIQYF. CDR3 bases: TGTGCCAGCAGCTCTAGCGGAGCCAAAAACATTCAGTACTTC.

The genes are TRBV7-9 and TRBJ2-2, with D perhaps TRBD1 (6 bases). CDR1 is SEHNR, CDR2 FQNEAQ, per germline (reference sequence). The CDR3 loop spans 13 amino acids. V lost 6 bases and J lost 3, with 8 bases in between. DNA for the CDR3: TGTGCCAGCAGTTCAGGGGACACCGGGGAGCTGTTTTTT. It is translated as CASSSGDTGELFF. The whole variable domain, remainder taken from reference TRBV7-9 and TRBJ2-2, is DTGVSQNPRHKITKRGQNVTFRCDPISEHNRLYWYRQTLGQGPEFLTYFQNEAQLEKSRLLSDRFSAERPKGSFSTLEIQRTEQGDSAMYLCASSSGDTGELFFGEGSRLTVL.

This chain's CDR3 is CASSLAGAGRETQYF. DNA for the CDR3: TGTGCCAGCAGCTTGGCCGGGGCGGGAAGAGAGACCCAGTACTTC. The J gene is TRBJ2-5, the V gene TRBV5-4, with D tentatively TRBD2 (6 bases). This CDR3 has 15 amino acids. CDR1 is SGHNT and CDR2 is YYREEE in the germline V gene (reference sequence). Trimming shortened V by 0 bases and J by 4 bases, and 13 bases separated the two germline ends.

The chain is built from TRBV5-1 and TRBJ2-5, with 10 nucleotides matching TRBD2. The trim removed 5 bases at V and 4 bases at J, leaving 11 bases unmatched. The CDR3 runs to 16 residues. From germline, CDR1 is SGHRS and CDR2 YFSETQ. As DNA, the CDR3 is TGCGCCAGCAGGGGCGGGCTAGCGGGAGTCCCAGAGACCCAGTACTTC. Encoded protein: CASRGGLAGVPETQYF.

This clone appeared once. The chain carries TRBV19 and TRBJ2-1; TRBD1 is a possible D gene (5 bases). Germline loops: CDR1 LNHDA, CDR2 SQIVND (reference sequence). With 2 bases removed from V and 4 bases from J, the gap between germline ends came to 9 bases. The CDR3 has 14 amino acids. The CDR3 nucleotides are TGTGCCAGTAGTATACGACAGTCATACAATGAGCAGTTCTTC. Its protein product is CASSIRQSYNEQFF.

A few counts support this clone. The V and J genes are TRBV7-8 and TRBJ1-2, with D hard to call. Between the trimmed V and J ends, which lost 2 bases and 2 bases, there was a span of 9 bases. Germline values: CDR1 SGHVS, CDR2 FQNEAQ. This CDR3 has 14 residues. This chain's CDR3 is CASSLPGGNYGYTF. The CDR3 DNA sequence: TGTGCCAGCAGCTTACCCGGAGGCAACTATGGCTACACCTTC.

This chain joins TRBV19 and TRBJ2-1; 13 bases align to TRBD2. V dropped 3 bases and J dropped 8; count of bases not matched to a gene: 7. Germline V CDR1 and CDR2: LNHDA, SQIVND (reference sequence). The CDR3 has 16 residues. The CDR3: CASSISTSGRFDEQFF. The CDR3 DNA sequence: TGTGCCAGTAGTATCTCGACTAGCGGGAGGTTTGATGAGCAGTTCTTC.

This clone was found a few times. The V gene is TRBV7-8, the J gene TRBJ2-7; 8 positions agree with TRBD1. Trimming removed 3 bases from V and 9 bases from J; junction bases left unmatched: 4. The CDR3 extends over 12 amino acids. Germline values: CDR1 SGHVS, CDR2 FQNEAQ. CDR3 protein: CASSLDRAAQYF. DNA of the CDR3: TGTGCCAGCAGCTTGGACAGGGCGGCGCAGTACTTC.

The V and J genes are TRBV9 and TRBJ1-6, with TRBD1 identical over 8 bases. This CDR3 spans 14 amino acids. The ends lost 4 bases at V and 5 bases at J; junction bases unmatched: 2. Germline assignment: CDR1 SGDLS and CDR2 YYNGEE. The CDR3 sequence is CASSPGQDNSPLHF. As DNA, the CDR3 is TGTGCCAGCAGCCCGGGACAGGATAATTCACCCCTCCACTTT.

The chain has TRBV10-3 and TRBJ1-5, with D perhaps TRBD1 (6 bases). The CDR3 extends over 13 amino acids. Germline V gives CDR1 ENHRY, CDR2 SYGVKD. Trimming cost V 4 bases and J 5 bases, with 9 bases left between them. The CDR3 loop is CAISVDRDQPQHF. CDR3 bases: TGTGCCATCAGTGTGGACAGAGATCAGCCCCAGCATTTT.

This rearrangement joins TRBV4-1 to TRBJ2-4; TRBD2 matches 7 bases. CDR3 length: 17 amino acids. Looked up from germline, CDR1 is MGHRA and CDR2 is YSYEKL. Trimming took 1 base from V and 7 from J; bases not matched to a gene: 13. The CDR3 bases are TGCGCCAGCAGCCAAGGAATGGGGAGGGCTAAAGGTAACATTCAGTACTTC. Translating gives CASSQGMGRAKGNIQYF.

CDR3 DNA sequence: TGTGCCAGTACCCCTATCCCCGATAACTATGGCTACACCTTC. Translating it yields CASTPIPDNYGYTF. J is TRBJ1-2 and V is TRBV19; D gene ambiguous. CDR3 length equals 14 residues. CDR1 is LNHDA, CDR2 SQIVND, per germline (reference sequence). Trimming removed 7 bases from V and 1 base from J, with 13 bases in between. Filled out from reference TRBV19 and TRBJ1-2, the complete variable domain reads DGGITQSPKYLFRKEGQNVTLSCEQNLNHDAMYWYRQDPGQGLRLIYYSQIVNDFQKGDIAEGYSVSREKKESFPLTVTSAQKNPTAFYLCASTPIPDNYGYTFGSGTRLTVV.

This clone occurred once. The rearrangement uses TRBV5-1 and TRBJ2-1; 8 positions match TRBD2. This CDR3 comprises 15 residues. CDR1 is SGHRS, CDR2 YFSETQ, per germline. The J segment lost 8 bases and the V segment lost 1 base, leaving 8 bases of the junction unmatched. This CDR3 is CASSLTVAGSDEQFF. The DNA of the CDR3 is TGCGCCAGCAGCTTGACGGTAGCGGGATCAGATGAGCAGTTCTTC.

CDR3 bases: TGTGCCAGCAGCTCCGGGACAGCTAACTATGGCTACACCTTC. Translating gives CASSSGTANYGYTF. This chain connects TRBV28 to TRBJ1-2; TRBD1 agrees at 7 bases. The J segment lost 0 bases and the V segment lost 6 bases, leaving 4 bases of the junction unmatched. Germline V CDR1 and CDR2: MDHEN, SYDVKM. There are 14 residues in the CDR3.

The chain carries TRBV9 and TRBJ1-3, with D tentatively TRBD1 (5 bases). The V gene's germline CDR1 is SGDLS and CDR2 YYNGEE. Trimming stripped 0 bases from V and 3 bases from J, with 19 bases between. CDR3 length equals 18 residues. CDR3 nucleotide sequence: TGTGCCAGCAGCGTAGGAGAGAGAAAGGGGTTCCGTGGAAACACCATATATTTT. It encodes CASSVGERKGFRGNTIYF.

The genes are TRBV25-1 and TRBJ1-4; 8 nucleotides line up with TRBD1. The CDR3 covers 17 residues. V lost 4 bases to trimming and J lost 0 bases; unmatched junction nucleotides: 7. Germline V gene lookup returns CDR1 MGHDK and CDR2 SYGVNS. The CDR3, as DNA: TGTGCCAGCAGTGCAAGAATGACAGGGGCAACTAATGAAAAACTGTTTTTT. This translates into CASSARMTGATNEKLFF.